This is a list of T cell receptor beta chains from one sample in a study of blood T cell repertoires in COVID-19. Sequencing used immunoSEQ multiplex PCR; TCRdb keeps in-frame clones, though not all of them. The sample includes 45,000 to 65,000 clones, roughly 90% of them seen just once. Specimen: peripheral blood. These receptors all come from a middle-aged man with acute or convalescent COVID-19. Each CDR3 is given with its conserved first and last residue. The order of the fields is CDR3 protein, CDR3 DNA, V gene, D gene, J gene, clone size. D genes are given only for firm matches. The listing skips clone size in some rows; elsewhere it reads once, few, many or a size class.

CASSPRDRVNGNTIYF	TGTGCCAGCAGCCCCCGGGACAGGGTAAATGGAAACACCATATATTTT	TRBV7-9	TRBD1	TRBJ1-3	-
CASSSLRETQETQYF	TGTGCCAGCAGCTCGCTCCGGGAAACCCAAGAGACCCAGTACTTC	TRBV5-6	-	TRBJ2-5	-
CASTAESYGYTF	TGTGCCAGCACCGCGGAGAGCTATGGCTACACCTTC	TRBV9	-	TRBJ1-2	-
CATLGLEENEQYF	TGTGCCACTTTGGGACTAGAAGAGAACGAGCAGTACTTC	TRBV15	TRBD2	TRBJ2-7	-
CASSIARGYGYTF	TGTGCCAGTAGTATAGCCAGGGGCTATGGCTACACCTTC	TRBV19	-	TRBJ1-2	-
CASSQTGSYEQYF	TGTGCCAGTAGCCAGACAGGTTCCTACGAGCAGTACTTC	TRBV19	-	TRBJ2-7	-
CSVGQGGNTEAFF	TGCAGCGTTGGGCAGGGGGGGAACACTGAAGCTTTCTTT	TRBV29-1	TRBD1	TRBJ1-1	-
CASSRQGEAFF	TGTGCCAGCAGCCGACAGGGGGAAGCTTTCTTT	TRBV12-3/TRBV12-4	TRBD1	TRBJ1-1	-
CASSPRGAGQYEQYF	TGTGCCAGCAGCCCCCGAGGGGCGGGGCAGTACGAGCAGTACTTC	TRBV13	-	TRBJ2-7	-
CASSPGLAGDEQYF	TGTGCCAGCTCACCGGGACTAGCGGGAGATGAGCAGTACTTC	TRBV18	TRBD2	TRBJ2-7	-
CASSPLPRQQLTEAFF	TGTGCCAGCTCACCACTCCCTAGACAGCAATTAACTGAAGCTTTCTTT	TRBV18	-	TRBJ1-1	-
CASAREPNSPLHF	TGTGCCTCCGCGCGGGAGCCAAATTCACCCCTCCACTTT	TRBV10-3	-	TRBJ1-6	-
CAISGTGDGNTIYF	TGTGCCATCTCCGGGACAGGGGATGGAAACACCATATATTTT	TRBV6-8	TRBD1	TRBJ1-3	-
CASSLSTGGNEQYF	TGTGCCAGCAGCTTATCAACAGGGGGCAACGAGCAGTACTTC	TRBV7-7	TRBD1	TRBJ2-7	once
CASSPRRTDNSPLHF	TGTGCCAGCAGTCCACGACGGACAGATAATTCACCCCTCCACTTT	TRBV27	-	TRBJ1-6	-
CASSWMASGELFF	TGTGCCAGCAGTTGGATGGCTAGCGGGGAGCTGTTTTTT	TRBV6-5	-	TRBJ2-2	-
CASSENSFYGYTF	TGTGCCAGCAGTGAAAACTCGTTCTATGGCTACACCTTC	TRBV6-1	-	TRBJ1-2	-
CASSIRGGLGEQFF	TGTGCCAGCAGCATCCGGGGAGGGCTCGGGGAGCAGTTCTTC	TRBV7-2	TRBD2	TRBJ2-1	-
CASSPVQGANYGYTF	TGTGCCAGCAGCCCAGTACAGGGGGCCAACTATGGCTACACCTTC	TRBV3-1/TRBV3-2	TRBD1	TRBJ1-2	-
CASSKPGQAVLNTQYF	TGTGCCAGCAGCAAGCCGGGACAGGCAGTTTTGAATACGCAGTATTTT	TRBV7-9	TRBD1	TRBJ2-3	-
CAWSVLNSVPDTQYF	TGTGCCTGGAGTGTACTGAACTCCGTTCCAGATACGCAGTATTTT	TRBV30	-	TRBJ2-3	-
CASSLGAGAYNEQFF	TGCGCCAGCAGCTTGGGAGCGGGAGCCTACAATGAGCAGTTCTTC	TRBV5-1	TRBD2	TRBJ2-1	-
CSARVREKLFF	TGCAGTGCTAGAGTGCGGGAAAAACTGTTTTTT	TRBV20-1	-	TRBJ1-4	-
CASSQGLAVYNEQFF	TGTGCCAGCAGCCAAGGACTAGCGGTATACAATGAGCAGTTCTTC	TRBV5-8	TRBD2	TRBJ2-1	-
CASSPQTGISNQPQHF	TGTGCCAGCAGTCCTCAGACAGGGATAAGCAATCAGCCCCAGCATTTT	TRBV27	TRBD1	TRBJ1-5	-
CASSSDRAYEQYF	TGTGCCAGCAGCTCGGACAGGGCATACGAGCAGTACTTC	TRBV12-3/TRBV12-4	TRBD1	TRBJ2-7	-
CAWSVGGDSPLHF	TGTGCCTGGAGTGTAGGGGGGGATTCACCCCTCCACTTT	TRBV30	-	TRBJ1-6	-
CASSATATALEQYF	TGTGCCAGTAGTGCGACAGCTACGGCACTCGAGCAGTACTTC	TRBV19	-	TRBJ2-7	-
CASTQRGGNGYTF	TGTGCCAGCACCCAGCGGGGGGGGAATGGCTACACCTTC	TRBV6-5	-	TRBJ1-2	-
CATMQTGLNQPQHF	TGTGCCACCATGCAGACAGGGCTAAATCAGCCCCAGCATTTT	TRBV24-1	TRBD1	TRBJ1-5	-
CASSLKREKPHEQFF	TGTGCCAGCAGCTTGAAGCGGGAGAAACCCCATGAGCAGTTCTTC	TRBV5-4	TRBD2	TRBJ2-1	-
CASSPHALDEQYF	TGTGCCAGCTCACCCCACGCCCTAGACGAGCAGTACTTC	TRBV18	-	TRBJ2-7	-
CASSWADRGGTEAFF	TGTGCCAGCAGCTGGGCCGACAGGGGCGGGACTGAAGCTTTCTTT	TRBV5-6	TRBD1	TRBJ1-1	-
CASSYRQGGNTEAFF	TGTGCCAGCAGTTATAGACAGGGGGGGAACACTGAAGCTTTCTTT	TRBV7-2	TRBD1	TRBJ1-1	once
CASSYLAGANTGELFF	TGCGCCAGCAGCTACCTAGCGGGGGCGAACACCGGGGAGCTGTTTTTT	TRBV5-1	TRBD2	TRBJ2-2	-
CASRLGGIGYTF	TGTGCCAGTCGTCTCGGGGGGATCGGCTACACCTTC	TRBV19	-	TRBJ1-2	-
CASSDSRNAGNTIYF	TGTGCCAGCAGTGATTCCAGGAACGCTGGAAACACCATATATTTT	TRBV25-1	-	TRBJ1-3	-
CASSIPRAGTSGPYEQYF	TGTGCCAGTAGTATACCCCGAGCCGGGACTAGCGGCCCCTACGAGCAGTACTTC	TRBV19	TRBD2	TRBJ2-7	-
CASTWTSGNSYNEQFF	TGCGCCAGCACGTGGACTAGCGGGAACTCCTACAATGAGCAGTTCTTC	TRBV10-2	TRBD2	TRBJ2-1	-
CASSATGVEETQYF	TGTGCCAGCAGCGCGACAGGGGTGGAAGAGACCCAGTACTTC	TRBV9	TRBD1	TRBJ2-5	-
CASSPNGNTIYF	TGTGCCAGCAGCCCAAATGGAAACACCATATATTTT	TRBV11-2	-	TRBJ1-3	-
CSVDALSGEQFF	TGCAGCGTTGATGCCCTGTCGGGGGAGCAGTTCTTC	TRBV29-1	-	TRBJ2-1	-
CASSQGGRELFF	TGTGCCAGCAGCCAAGGGGGCCGGGAGCTGTTTTTT	TRBV3-1/TRBV3-2	-	TRBJ2-2	-
CSIHRGVGYNEQFF	TGCAGCATCCACAGGGGGGTAGGGTACAATGAGCAGTTCTTC	TRBV29-1	TRBD1	TRBJ2-1	-
CASSLGTTVGFTQYF	TGTGCCAGCAGTCTGGGGACTACTGTGGGTTTCACGCAGTATTTT	TRBV6-5	TRBD2	TRBJ2-3	once
CASSFRLAGGHTDTQYF	TGTGCCAGCAGCTTCCGACTAGCGGGAGGGCACACAGATACGCAGTATTTT	TRBV5-4	TRBD2	TRBJ2-3	-
CASSDPRGREQYF	TGCGCCAGCAGCGACCCCAGGGGGCGGGAGCAGTACTTC	TRBV5-1	TRBD1	TRBJ2-7	-
CASSIGPQGDTEAFF	TGTGCCAGTAGTATAGGTCCACAGGGGGACACTGAAGCTTTCTTT	TRBV19	TRBD1	TRBJ1-1	-
CASSPRDPGGSYNEQFF	TGTGCCAGCTCACCACGGGACCCCGGGGGGTCCTACAATGAGCAGTTCTTC	TRBV18	TRBD2	TRBJ2-1	-
CASSPRVYNEQFF	TGTGCCAGCAGCCCGCGGGTTTACAATGAGCAGTTCTTC	TRBV11-3	-	TRBJ2-1	-
CASSFPSGVTYEQYF	TGTGCCAGCAGCTTTCCGAGCGGGGTTACCTACGAGCAGTACTTC	TRBV7-9	TRBD2	TRBJ2-7	-
CASSQEGREGGNQPQHF	TGTGCCAGCAGCCAAGAGGGGAGGGAGGGAGGCAATCAGCCCCAGCATTTT	TRBV3-1/TRBV3-2	-	TRBJ1-5	-
CASSGQQNYGYTF	TGTGCCAGCAGTGGACAGCAGAACTATGGCTACACCTTC	TRBV2	-	TRBJ1-2	-
CASSSSGSGTDTQYF	TGTGCCAGCAGTTCGAGCGGGAGTGGGACAGATACGCAGTATTTT	TRBV6-5	TRBD2	TRBJ2-3	-
CAIRGTDYGYTF	TGTGCCATCCGGGGGACAGACTATGGCTACACCTTC	TRBV6-6	TRBD1	TRBJ1-2	-
CASGLVTSGGTEAFF	TGTGCTAGTGGTTTGGTAACCTCCGGAGGGACTGAAGCTTTCTTT	TRBV12-5	-	TRBJ1-1	-
CASSLEQSLLNTEAFF	TGTGCCAGCAGCTTAGAACAGTCCCTACTGAACACTGAAGCTTTCTTT	TRBV11-3	-	TRBJ1-1	-
CASSFRGAGGWIGELFF	TGTGCCAGCAGTTTTCGCGGGGCGGGAGGGTGGATCGGGGAGCTGTTTTTT	TRBV27	TRBD2	TRBJ2-2	once
CASSSFTLQPQHF	TGTGCCAGCAGCTCTTTTACTCTGCAGCCCCAGCATTTT	TRBV7-9	-	TRBJ1-5	few
CASSFGGENYGYTF	TGTGCCAGCAGCTTCGGGGGTGAGAACTATGGCTACACCTTC	TRBV7-8	-	TRBJ1-2	-